The 27 T cell receptor beta chains listed next were all sequenced from one sample in a study of blood T cell repertoires in COVID-19. Sequenced by immunoSEQ multiplex PCR; TCRdb stores in-frame clones only, minus some. This table holds over 250,000 clones, approximately 90% found once. What was sequenced was PBMCs or T cells enriched from blood (not recorded which). The receptors stem from a woman in her sixties or seventies in a cohort exposed to, infected with or recovered from COVID-19 (not recorded which).

The J gene is TRBJ1-1, the V gene TRBV7-2; D gene unclear. The CDR3 totals 14 residues. Germline CDR1 and CDR2: SGHTA and FQGNSA. The germline V and J ends were trimmed by 3 bases and 1 base, with 9 bases remaining between them. CDR3 protein: CASSLAFQNTEAFF. The CDR3 DNA is TGTGCCAGCAGCTTGGCTTTCCAGAACACTGAAGCTTTCTTT.

CDR3 in DNA: TGTGCCAGCAGCTTACTAGCGGGAGTAGAGACCCAGTACTTC. Residues: CASSLLAGVETQYF. The J gene is TRBJ2-5, the V gene TRBV7-3; 10 bases match TRBD2. The length of the CDR3 is 14 residues. J was trimmed by 4 bases and V by 2 bases; bases with no gene match: 1. Germline loops: CDR1 SGHTA, CDR2 FQGTGA.

DNA for the CDR3: TGTGCCAGTAGTATGCAGGGAAGCGAGCAGTACTTC. It specifies CASSMQGSEQYF. This chain uses TRBV19 with TRBJ2-7, with D tentatively TRBD1 (5 bases). The CDR3 sequence is 12 residues long. Germline CDR1 LNHDA, CDR2 SQIVND (reference sequence). The V and J ends lost 3 bases and 6 bases respectively, with 9 bases between them.

This clone has a handful of counts. The chain has TRBV19 and TRBJ1-6; D gene unclear. CDR1 LNHDA and CDR2 SQIVND come from the germline V gene (reference sequence). Trimming pared 7 bases from V and 10 bases from J, leaving 14 bases between. The CDR3 consists of 13 residues. CDR3 bases: TGTGCCAGTATTCCGGGAAGCGAATCACCCCTCCACTTT. Translation: CASIPGSESPLHF.

The chain links TRBV28 to TRBJ2-1; D is undetermined. CDR1 is MDHEN and CDR2 is SYDVKM in the germline V gene. Trimming left V 3 bases short and J 9 bases short, with 12 bases between. The CDR3 spans 13 residues. The CDR3: CASSFFKLGEQFF. CDR3 nucleotide sequence: TGTGCCAGCAGTTTTTTCAAGCTTGGTGAGCAGTTCTTC.

This clone was observed once. V gene TRBV18 combines with J gene TRBJ1-4; D uncertain. The V and J ends lost 0 bases and 3 bases respectively, with 14 bases between them. Germline V gene lookup returns CDR1 KGHSH and CDR2 LQKENI. This CDR3 region has 17 residues. The CDR3 is CASSPPRREGSNEKLFF. Written as DNA, the CDR3 is TGTGCCAGCTCACCACCGAGAAGGGAGGGATCTAATGAAAAACTGTTTTTT.

The chain carries TRBV28 and TRBJ2-7, with 8 bases matching TRBD2. CDR1 is MDHEN, CDR2 SYDVKM, per germline. V lost 7 bases, J lost 2 bases, and 7 bases stayed unmatched. CDR3 length: 14 residues. Here the CDR3 DNA reads TGTGCCAGCATCCAGCGGGAGAACACCTACGAGCAGTACTTC. Amino acids: CASIQRENTYEQYF.

The V and J genes are TRBV7-9 and TRBJ1-2; no firm D call. The CDR3 sequence is 17 residues long. V gave up 1 base and J gave up 2 bases, with 17 bases separating them. Germline V CDR1 and CDR2: SEHNR, FQNEAQ (reference sequence). This chain's CDR3 is CASSLVGQSRPNYGYTF. CDR3 DNA: TGTGCCAGCAGCTTAGTGGGCCAGAGTAGGCCCAACTATGGCTACACCTTC.

The V call is TRBV19, the J call TRBJ1-1; D call uncertain. Trimming removed 3 bases from V and 4 bases from J, with 9 bases in between. This CDR3 has 13 amino acids. Per germline, CDR1 LNHDA and CDR2 SQIVND (reference sequence). As DNA, the CDR3 is TGTGCCAGTAGTATGGGAGGCCTCACTGAAGCTTTCTTT. Translating it yields CASSMGGLTEAFF.

The rearrangement uses TRBV9 and TRBJ2-3; 11 bases agree with TRBD1. CDR3 length: 16 residues. The V gene end was trimmed by 2 bases and the J gene end by 3 bases; junction bases not matched to a gene: 5. The germline V gene encodes CDR1 SGDLS and CDR2 YYNGEE. Here the CDR3 reads CASSVHGTGGTDTQYF. CDR3 DNA: TGTGCCAGCAGCGTTCACGGGACAGGGGGTACAGATACGCAGTATTTT.

This clone was recorded only once. The chain couples TRBV13 to TRBJ1-4; 7 bases line up with TRBD1. Looked up from germline, CDR1 is PRHDT and CDR2 is FYEKMQ (reference sequence). With 8 bases clipped from V and 4 bases from J, the junction kept 4 bases outside the gene matches. The CDR3 spans 13 residues. The CDR3 nucleotides are TGTGCCAGCTCCTGGGACAGTAATGAAAAACTGTTTTTT. Amino acid sequence: CASSWDSNEKLFF.

The rearrangement links TRBV7-9 to TRBJ2-1, with 9 bases identical to TRBD1. Trimming cost V 3 bases and J 8 bases; bases outside gene matches: 5. This CDR3 comprises 14 residues. Germline CDR1 SEHNR, CDR2 FQNEAQ (reference sequence). The CDR3 sequence is CASSFTGGGDEQFF. The CDR3 bases are TGTGCCAGCAGCTTCACAGGGGGCGGGGATGAGCAGTTCTTC.

The chain joins TRBV5-1 to TRBJ2-6; the match to TRBD1 covers 7 bases. CDR1 is SGHRS, CDR2 YFSETQ, per germline. The CDR3 totals 17 residues. The J segment lost 0 bases and the V segment lost 1 base, leaving 4 bases of the junction unmatched. The CDR3 region is CASSLMDRISGANVLTF. As DNA, the CDR3 is TGCGCCAGCAGCTTGATGGACAGGATCTCTGGGGCCAACGTCCTGACTTTC.

The chain joins TRBV25-1 to TRBJ1-4; TRBD1 aligns across 8 bases. The germline gives CDR1 MGHDK, CDR2 SYGVNS. The trim removed 1 base at V and 7 bases at J, leaving 5 bases unmatched. The CDR3 has 15 amino acids. Here the CDR3 reads CASSESGGRGEKLFF. In nucleotides, the CDR3 is TGTGCCAGCAGTGAATCAGGGGGCAGGGGTGAAAAACTGTTTTTT.

This clone has a single count. The chain combines TRBV5-4 with TRBJ2-5, with 11 bases fitting TRBD2. This CDR3 is 17 amino acids long. V trimming: 0 bases; J trimming: 5 bases; junction bases outside the gene matches: 9. CDR1 SGHNT and CDR2 YYREEE come from the germline V gene (reference sequence). The CDR3 region is CASSLGVAGGSGETQYF. In DNA, the CDR3 is TGTGCCAGCAGCTTGGGGGTAGCGGGAGGGTCCGGGGAGACCCAGTACTTC.

V and J are TRBV6-5 and TRBJ2-4; D gene unclear. CDR3 size: 14 residues. In germline, CDR1 is MNHEY, CDR2 SVGAGI. V was pared by 6 bases and J by 2 bases, with 11 bases between. The DNA of the CDR3 is TGTGCCAGCAGCCCGCCCGGTACCAAAAACATTCAGTACTTC. Protein sequence: CASSPPGTKNIQYF.

This chain joins TRBV28 and TRBJ2-7; D gene uncertain. V was cut by 5 bases and J by 1 base, with 15 bases left in between. The length of the CDR3 is 15 residues. Germline V CDR1 and CDR2: MDHEN, SYDVKM. The CDR3 loop is CASSRSELGSYEQYF. DNA for the CDR3: TGTGCCAGCAGTAGGAGCGAACTCGGTTCCTACGAGCAGTACTTC.

The V call is TRBV19, the J call TRBJ2-7, with a possible D match to TRBD1 (6 bases). V lost 3 bases to trimming and J lost 4 bases, with 10 bases between them. Germline assignment: CDR1 LNHDA and CDR2 SQIVND (reference sequence). This CDR3 comprises 13 residues. CDR3 bases: TGTGCCAGTAGTATGAAGCAGGGGTACGAGCAGTACTTC. Translation gives CASSMKQGYEQYF.

A note on this clone: This CDR3 is also generated by other DNA sequences in the sample. The chain uses TRBV7-3 and TRBJ2-3; 12 bases line up with TRBD2. V dropped 5 bases and J dropped 2; count of bases not matched to a gene: 5. CDR1 and CDR2 from the germline V gene are SGHTA and FQGTGA. The CDR3 loop spans 16 amino acids. The chain's CDR3 is CASSLGLAGSTDTQYF. Here the CDR3 DNA reads TGTGCCAGCAGCCTTGGACTAGCGGGATCCACAGATACGCAGTATTTT. Looking up the rest from reference TRBV7-3 and TRBJ2-3 gives the full variable domain: GAGVSQTPSNKVTEKGKYVELRCDPISGHTALYWYRQSLGQGPEFLIYFQGTGAADDSGLPNDRFFAVRPEGSVSTLKIQRTERGDSAVYLCASSLGLAGSTDTQYFGPGTRLTVL.

This chain connects TRBV5-6 to TRBJ1-1, with 7 bases fitting TRBD1. CDR3 size: 14 residues. The ends lost 4 bases at V and 0 bases at J; junction bases unmatched: 3. Germline CDR1 is SGHDT and CDR2 is YYEEEE. The CDR3 sequence is CASSRGQMNTEAFF. CDR3 in DNA: TGTGCCAGCAGCCGGGGACAGATGAACACTGAAGCTTTCTTT.

The rearrangement uses TRBV12-3 or TRBV12-4 and TRBJ1-5; D unclear. Trimming took 4 bases from V and 7 from J, leaving 11 bases between them. This CDR3 is built from 13 residues. The CDR3 coding sequence is TGTGCCAGCAGTTCTCACAGCTTCCAGCCCCAGCATTTT. Its translation is CASSSHSFQPQHF.

V gene TRBV7-2 combines with J gene TRBJ2-1, with 10 bases matching TRBD2. With V trimmed by 1 base and J by 4 bases, 1 base remained unmatched. Per the germline V gene, CDR1 is SGHTA and CDR2 is FQGNSA. The CDR3 extends over 15 amino acids. CDR3 amino acids: CASSLGAGGYNEQFF. In DNA form, the CDR3 reads TGTGCCAGCAGCTTAGGAGCGGGAGGGTACAATGAGCAGTTCTTC.

V usage is TRBV24-1 and J usage is TRBJ2-2; D is possibly TRBD1 (6 bases). Germline CDR1 and CDR2: KGHDR and SFDVKD. This CDR3 comprises 18 residues. Trimming removed 5 bases from V and 0 bases from J, with 18 bases in between. The CDR3 spells CATSGLGYRAANTGELFF. In DNA form, the CDR3 reads TGTGCCACCAGTGGCTTGGGATACAGGGCGGCGAACACCGGGGAGCTGTTTTTT.

The V and J genes are TRBV20-1 and TRBJ1-4; D is possibly TRBD1 (6 bases). CDR1 and CDR2 from the germline V gene are DFQATT and SNEGSKA (reference sequence). V lost 3 bases, J lost 0 bases, and 11 bases lay in between. This CDR3 spans 15 amino acids. In nucleotides, the CDR3 is TGCAGTGCTAGTGGGGGGCGTGCAACTAATGAAAAACTGTTTTTT. This translates into CSASGGRATNEKLFF.

The chain has TRBV7-9 and TRBJ1-1; 7 positions agree with TRBD1. Germline assignment: CDR1 SEHNR and CDR2 FQNEAQ (reference sequence). There are 15 residues in the CDR3. Trimming removed 5 bases from V and 1 base from J; junction bases left unmatched: 7. CDR3: CASSPWTGTNTEAFF. The CDR3, as DNA: TGTGCCAGCAGCCCCTGGACAGGTACGAACACTGAAGCTTTCTTT.

This clone was counted a single time. The chain uses TRBV27 and TRBJ1-6, with D possibly being TRBD1 (6 bases). This CDR3 has 17 amino acids. V lost 4 bases to trimming and J lost 4 bases, with 17 bases between them. The germline V gene encodes CDR1 MNHEY and CDR2 SMNVEV (reference sequence). CDR3 region: CASSSPHIQGYNSPLHF. CDR3 in DNA: TGTGCCAGCAGTTCACCTCATATACAGGGATATAATTCACCCCTCCACTTT.

This chain connects TRBV4-1 to TRBJ2-7, with 9 bases identical to TRBD2. CDR3 length equals 15 residues. V lost 1 base and J lost 2; bases outside the gene matches: 3. Germline CDR1 MGHRA, CDR2 YSYEKL. DNA for the CDR3: TGCGCCAGCAGCCAAGCTGCGGGGGGGGCCTACGAGCAGTACTTC. It yields the protein CASSQAAGGAYEQYF.